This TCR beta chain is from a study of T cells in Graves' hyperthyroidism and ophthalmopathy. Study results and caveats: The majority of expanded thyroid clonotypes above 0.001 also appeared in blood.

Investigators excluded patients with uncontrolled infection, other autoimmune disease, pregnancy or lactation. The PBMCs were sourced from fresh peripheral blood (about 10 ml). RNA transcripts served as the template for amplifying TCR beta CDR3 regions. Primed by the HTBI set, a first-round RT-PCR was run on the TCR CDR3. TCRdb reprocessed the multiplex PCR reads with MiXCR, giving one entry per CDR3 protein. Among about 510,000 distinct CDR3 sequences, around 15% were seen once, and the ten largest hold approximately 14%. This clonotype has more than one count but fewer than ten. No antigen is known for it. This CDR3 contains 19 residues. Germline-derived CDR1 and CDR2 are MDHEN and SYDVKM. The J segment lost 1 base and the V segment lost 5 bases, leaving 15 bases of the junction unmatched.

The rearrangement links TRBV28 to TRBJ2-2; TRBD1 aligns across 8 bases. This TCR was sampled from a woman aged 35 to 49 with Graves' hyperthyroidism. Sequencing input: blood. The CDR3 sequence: CASSRPTGAPPWNTGELFF. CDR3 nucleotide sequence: TGTGCCAGCAGTCGTCCGACAGGGGCCCCACCTTGGAACACCGGGGAGCTGTTTTTT.